This T cell receptor beta chain is from a study of blood T cell repertoires in COVID-19. Study context: Specimens from acute and convalescent COVID-19 originated in the United States, Italy and Spain. PBMCs, B-cell-depleted T cells, or T cells provided the cDNA or gDNA that made up the material.

Source study methods: Reference gene primer amplification gave nucleated cell count estimates. The table came from immunoSEQ multiplex PCR; TCRdb's copy has only in-frame clones and leaves some out. The V and J calls and the clone size are those of that table, but D and trimming were determined from the DNA. The sample shows around 19,000 clones, around 87% of them seen only once. The germline gives CDR1 MNHEY, CDR2 SMNVEV (reference sequence). This CDR3 has 15 residues. The V and J ends lost 2 bases and 7 bases respectively, with 14 bases between them. What was sequenced was peripheral blood. The sequence was obtained from a human donor in a cohort sampled during active COVID-19. V is TRBV27 and J is TRBJ1-4; D is possibly TRBD1 (5 bases). CDR3 protein: CASSLTGGRGEKLFF. CDR3 coding DNA: TGTGCCAGCAGTTTAACGGGGGGACGAGGTGAAAAACTGTTTTTT. The entire variable domain, with the rest obtained from reference TRBV27 and TRBJ1-4, is as follows: EAQVTQNPRYLITVTGKKLTVTCSQNMNHEYMSWYRQDPGLGLRQIYYSMNVEVTDKGDVPEGYKVSRKEKRNFPLILESPSPNQTSLYFCASSLTGGRGEKLFFGSGTQLSVL.